The next 22 T cell receptor beta chains were all read from a single sample in a study of T cell repertoires in cytomegalovirus infection. TCRdb re-derived calls from the reads in MiXCR, one entry per CDR3 protein. The sample has a few hundred thousand distinct CDR3 sequences; about 20% are singletons. Antigens of these TCRs are unknown. The input for sequencing was cultured PBMCs, taken from culture after CMV antigen stimulation. The receptors shown here come from a human donor in good health (CMV status not recorded). Some clones in this sample may be carry-over from other donors' samples.

The CDR3 here is CASSLVLQPNTEAFF. The CDR3 nucleotides are TGCGCCAGCAGCCTCGTATTACAGCCGAACACTGAAGCTTTCTTT. The V gene is TRBV5-1, the J gene TRBJ1-1; D is uncertain. The ends were cut back, 4 bases at V and 1 base at J, with 14 bases in the middle. Looked up from germline, CDR1 is SGHRS and CDR2 is YFSETQ. This CDR3 spans 15 amino acids. Complete variable domain (other parts from reference TRBV5-1 and TRBJ1-1): KAGVTQTPRYLIKTRGQQVTLSCSPISGHRSVSWYQQTPGQGLQFLFEYFSETQRNKGNFPGRFSGRQFSNSRSEMNVSTLELGDSALYLCASSLVLQPNTEAFFGQGTRLTVV.

Many counts were recorded for this clonotype. The chain couples TRBV7-2 to TRBJ2-1, with D perhaps TRBD1 (6 bases). The CDR3 is made up of 12 amino acids. Trimming removed 4 bases at V and 9 bases at J, with 10 bases between. Germline V gene data show CDR1 as SGHTA and CDR2 as FQGNSA. For the CDR3, the DNA is TGTGCCAGCAGCTCAACAGGGATTGAGCAGTTCTTC. It yields the protein CASSSTGIEQFF. Combining the CDR3 with reference TRBV7-2 and TRBJ2-1 gives the whole variable domain GAGVSQSPSNKVTEKGKDVELRCDPISGHTALYWYRQSLGQGLEFLIYFQGNSAPDKSGLPSDRFSAERTGGSVSTLTIQRTQQEDSAVYLCASSSTGIEQFFGPGTRLTVL.

This clonotype was observed at least ten times. The rearrangement links TRBV7-8 to TRBJ2-1; maybe TRBD2 (6 bases). Trimming removed 1 base at V and 6 bases at J, with 13 bases between. This CDR3 has 15 residues. Germline CDR1 and CDR2: SGHVS and FQNEAQ. The CDR3 DNA follows: TGTGCCAGCAGCTTAGAGGAGGGGTGGAGCAATGAGCAGTTCTTC. This gives the protein CASSLEEGWSNEQFF.

The sample holds one count of this clonotype. The chain has TRBV19 and TRBJ1-1, with D maybe TRBD1 (5 bases). The length of the CDR3 is 14 residues. The V gene lost 2 bases and the J gene lost 5 bases, with 12 bases spanning the gap. Germline V gene data show CDR1 as LNHDA and CDR2 as SQIVND (reference sequence). Here the CDR3 DNA reads TGTGCCAGTAGTATATTCGGGGCGGATACTGAAGCTTTCTTT. Translated: CASSIFGADTEAFF.

This clonotype has a count of ten or more. The V gene is TRBV20-1, the J gene TRBJ2-7; D gene unclear. Germline CDR1 reads DFQATT; CDR2 reads SNEGSKA (reference sequence). The CDR3 totals 13 residues. V was cut by 4 bases and J by 4 bases, with 14 bases left in between. The CDR3 region is CSAKRNGGYEQYV. CDR3 bases: TGCAGTGCTAAACGCAATGGCGGTTACGAGCAGTACGTC.

The chain combines TRBV9 with TRBJ2-4; TRBD2 might be the D (5 bases). The germline CDR1 and CDR2 sequences are SGDLS and YYNGEE. The length of the CDR3 is 16 residues. The V end lost 1 base, the J end lost 0 bases, and 11 bases lay between the germline ends. CDR3 in DNA: TGTGCCAGCAGCGTATCTGGCGGACTAGCCAAAAACATTCAGTACTTC. Amino acids: CASSVSGGLAKNIQYF.

The chain couples TRBV20-1 to TRBJ1-1; tentative D call: TRBD1 (5 bases). CDR1 and CDR2 from the germline V gene are DFQATT and SNEGSKA (reference sequence). The CDR3 length is 14 residues. With 1 base removed from V and 2 bases from J, the gap between germline ends came to 11 bases. The CDR3 nucleotides read TGCAGTGCTAGAGTTGGGGGTCCTAACACTGAAGCTTTCTTT. Residues: CSARVGGPNTEAFF.

This clonotype was counted a few times. The genes are TRBV7-2 and TRBJ2-6; 10 nucleotides agree with TRBD1. The CDR3 length is 19 residues. Germline V gives CDR1 SGHTA, CDR2 FQGNSA. The trim removed 7 bases at V and 4 bases at J, leaving 16 bases unmatched. DNA for the CDR3: TGTGCCAGCACCAACTCGTACGGGACAGGGGTCTACGGGGCCAACGTCCTGACTTTC. Its protein is CASTNSYGTGVYGANVLTF.

This clonotype has a count of ten or more. The chain carries TRBV7-2 and TRBJ1-5, with D unclear. Germline loops: CDR1 SGHTA, CDR2 FQGNSA. This CDR3 has 16 residues. V lost 1 base, J lost 5 bases, and 15 bases lay in between. The chain's CDR3 is CASSLGVGRGDQPQHF. The CDR3 nucleotides read TGTGCCAGCAGCTTAGGAGTAGGTCGTGGGGATCAGCCCCAGCATTTT. The complete variable domain, with remaining parts taken from reference TRBV7-2 and TRBJ1-5, reads GAGVSQSPSNKVTEKGKDVELRCDPISGHTALYWYRQSLGQGLEFLIYFQGNSAPDKSGLPSDRFSAERTGGSVSTLTIQRTQQEDSAVYLCASSLGVGRGDQPQHFGDGTRLSIL.

This sequence joins TRBV28 and TRBJ1-4; D not resolved. V lost 4 bases and J lost 3, with 18 bases in between. Germline V gives CDR1 MDHEN, CDR2 SYDVKM. This CDR3 is built from 17 residues. The CDR3 loop reads CASSSLTGQGPNEKLFF. The DNA of the CDR3 is TGTGCCAGCAGTTCCCTTACGGGCCAAGGGCCTAATGAAAAACTGTTTTTT. The full variable domain, its missing parts supplied by reference TRBV28 and TRBJ1-4, is DVKVTQSSRYLVKRTGEKVFLECVQDMDHENMFWYRQDPGLGLRLIYFSYDVKMKEKGDIPEGYSVSREKKERFSLILESASTNQTSMYLCASSSLTGQGPNEKLFFGSGTQLSVL.

The table lists this clonotype with a few counts. The chain couples TRBV19 to TRBJ1-2; D may be TRBD1 (6 bases). V lost 7 bases and J lost 2, with 17 bases in between. This CDR3 comprises 15 residues. Germline CDR1 and CDR2: LNHDA and SQIVND (reference sequence). In DNA, the CDR3 is TGTGCCAGTACCCCGACAGGCAGGATGAACTATGGCTACACCTTC. This codes for CASTPTGRMNYGYTF.

This chain links TRBV12-3 or TRBV12-4 with TRBJ2-1; no firm D call. This CDR3 region has 11 residues. The V gene lost 8 bases and the J gene lost 6 bases, with 8 bases spanning the gap. CDR3 sequence reads: CASPGGNEQFF. Here the CDR3 DNA reads TGTGCCAGCCCGGGTGGCAATGAGCAGTTCTTC.

The rearrangement joins TRBV10-3 to TRBJ2-3; possible D gene TRBD2, 5 bases. V was pared by 5 bases and J by 3 bases, with 6 bases between. Germline V gene sequence: CDR1 ENHRY, CDR2 SYGVKD. CDR3 length equals 12 residues. In DNA, the CDR3 is TGTGCCATCAGTAGCGGAACAGATACGCAGTATTTT. Translated: CAISSGTDTQYF.

For this clonotype: This may arise from a read error, as a much more abundant clone is one base away. The rearrangement joins TRBV12-3 or TRBV12-4 to TRBJ2-3; 11 bases match TRBD2. The CDR3 contains 16 residues. CDR3 protein: CVSSPAGLAVTDTQYF. CDR3 sequence (DNA): TGTGTCAGCAGCCCAGCGGGACTAGCGGTGACAGATACGCAGTATTTT.

This clonotype occurred a few times. The rearrangement links TRBV6-2 or TRBV6-3 to TRBJ2-5; 10 bases are shared with TRBD2. After removal of 2 bases from V and 2 bases from J, the junction contained 2 bases not matched to a gene. The CDR3 extends over 15 amino acids. The germline gives CDR1 MNHEY, CDR2 SVGEGT. As DNA, the CDR3 is TGTGCCAGCAGTTACGGAGCGGGGGGGCAAGAGACCCAGTACTTC. Translating gives CASSYGAGGQETQYF.

This clonotype was counted ten times or more. DNA of the CDR3: TGTGCCAGCAGCTTAAAGCCAGAGACCGGGGAGCTGTTTTTT. This encodes CASSLKPETGELFF. The chain combines TRBV7-2 with TRBJ2-2; D not certain. Germline V gene data show CDR1 as SGHTA and CDR2 as FQGNSA. The CDR3 runs to 14 residues. Trimming shortened V by 2 bases and J by 5 bases, and 9 bases separated the two germline ends.

This rearrangement joins TRBV20-1 to TRBJ1-5; 10 positions agree with TRBD1. The CDR3 consists of 16 residues. Trimming at V came to 1 base and at J to 1 base, leaving 4 bases not matched to a gene. In germline, CDR1 is DFQATT, CDR2 SNEGSKA (reference sequence). The CDR3 sequence: CSARAWDRGSNQPQHF. The CDR3 DNA reads as TGCAGTGCTAGAGCCTGGGACAGGGGAAGCAATCAGCCCCAGCATTTT.

This sequence joins TRBV30 and TRBJ1-2; D gene uncertain. Between the trimmed V and J ends, which lost 4 bases and 0 bases, there was a span of 9 bases. This CDR3 has 13 amino acids. The V gene's germline CDR1 is GTSNPN and CDR2 SVGIG (reference sequence). The CDR3 here is CAWTGAPNYGYTF. For the CDR3, the DNA is TGTGCCTGGACCGGCGCACCTAACTATGGCTACACCTTC.

This clonotype was picked up many times. V gene TRBV7-2 combines with J gene TRBJ2-5; D remains ambiguous. Germline lookup yields CDR1 SGHTA and CDR2 FQGNSA. The CDR3 contains 17 residues. The ends were cut back, 0 bases at V and 3 bases at J, with 17 bases in the middle. The CDR3: CASSLAVGPLPKETQYF. In DNA form, the CDR3 reads TGTGCCAGCAGCTTAGCGGTAGGGCCGCTACCCAAAGAGACCCAGTACTTC.

This clonotype was seen a few times. The gene calls are TRBV6-5 and TRBJ1-2, with D hard to call. The germline CDR1 and CDR2 sequences are MNHEY and SVGAGI. The V end was cut by 2 bases, the J end by 3 bases, with 13 bases between. The CDR3 extends over 15 amino acids. For the CDR3, the DNA is TGTGCCAGCAGTTACGGACTGGCTCAGGACTATGGCTACACCTTC. This encodes CASSYGLAQDYGYTF.

This clonotype was observed many times. The chain carries TRBV4-1 and TRBJ2-1; 7 bases fit TRBD2. The CDR3 is 16 residues long. V lost 7 bases to trimming and J lost 4 bases; unmatched junction nucleotides: 13. From germline, CDR1 is MGHRA and CDR2 YSYEKL. The CDR3: CASNKGGAGAYNEQFF. For the CDR3, the DNA is TGCGCCAGCAACAAAGGAGGGGCGGGAGCTTACAATGAGCAGTTCTTC.

This clonotype has only a few counts. The chain employs TRBV19 and TRBJ2-5, with 13 bases lining up with TRBD2. V lost 5 bases to trimming and J lost 6 bases; unmatched junction nucleotides: 0. The germline gives CDR1 LNHDA, CDR2 SQIVND (reference sequence). The CDR3 spans 13 residues. The CDR3 loop reads CASSGTSGKTQYF. CDR3 bases: TGTGCCAGTAGTGGGACTAGCGGGAAGACCCAGTACTTC. Based on the CDR3 plus reference TRBV19 and TRBJ2-5, the full variable domain is DGGITQSPKYLFRKEGQNVTLSCEQNLNHDAMYWYRQDPGQGLRLIYYSQIVNDFQKGDIAEGYSVSREKKESFPLTVTSAQKNPTAFYLCASSGTSGKTQYFGPGTRLLVL.